The rows below give T cell receptor beta chains drawn from one sample of a study of cytomegalovirus exposure and HLA in healthy donors. Sequenced by immunoSEQ multiplex PCR; TCRdb stores in-frame clones only, minus some. The top ten hold around 4% of the sample, which has about 160,000 clones, around 85% seen once. The sequencing sample was made of PBMCs. Receptor source: a man aged 35 to 55 in good health and CMV-seronegative. Each CDR3 is given with its conserved first and last residue. A D gene is named only where the DNA matches it firmly. The size entry is marked missing in some rows and otherwise reads once, few, many or a size class.

TRBJ2-5,-,TRBV20-1,-,CSAPGIETQYF,TGCAGTGCCCCGGGAATCGAGACCCAGTACTTC
TRBJ2-7,-,TRBV7-9,-,CASSRKTGEQYF,TGTGCCAGCAGTCGGAAAACGGGGGAGCAGTACTTC
TRBJ1-5,TRBD1,TRBV27,-,CASKPGGRVSNQPQHF,TGTGCCAGTAAACCAGGGGGCAGAGTTAGCAATCAGCCCCAGCATTTT
TRBJ2-7,-,TRBV14,-,CASSQRQARYEQYF,TGTGCCAGCAGCCAACGGCAGGCCAGGTACGAGCAGTACTTC
TRBJ2-5,-,TRBV6-5,once,CASRLSQGRLETQYF,TGTGCCAGCAGACTCTCTCAGGGTCGATTGGAGACCCAGTACTTC
TRBJ2-3,-,TRBV7-6,-,CASSSGGWTDTQYF,TGTGCCAGCAGCTCCGGGGGATGGACAGATACGCAGTATTTT
TRBJ1-6,-,TRBV30,once,CAFALGYNSPLHF,TGTGCCTTCGCCCTCGGCTATAATTCACCCCTCCACTTT
TRBJ2-5,TRBD2,TRBV5-6,few,CASSSLLAAQETQYF,TGTGCCAGCAGCTCCCTACTAGCGGCTCAAGAGACCCAGTACTTC
TRBJ2-2,TRBD2,TRBV7-6,-,CASSLDPSGGTGELFF,TGTGCCAGCAGCTTAGATCCTAGCGGGGGCACCGGGGAGCTGTTTTTT
TRBJ1-1,TRBD1,TRBV9,-,CASSAPWGTGGLGTEAFF,TGTGCCAGCAGCGCCCCGTGGGGGACAGGGGGCTTGGGCACTGAAGCTTTCTTT
TRBJ1-1,-,TRBV7-3,-,CASSQDSNTEAFF,TGTGCCAGCAGCCAAGACTCTAACACTGAAGCTTTCTTT
TRBJ1-6,-,TRBV2,few,CASSDGGTSNSPLHF,TGTGCCAGCAGCGACGGAGGGACGTCTAATTCACCCCTCCACTTT
TRBJ1-4,-,TRBV7-2,-,CASSLVFAVTNEKLFF,TGTGCCAGCAGCTTAGTCTTTGCGGTGACCAATGAAAAACTGTTTTTT
TRBJ2-7,TRBD1,TRBV7-2,-,CASSQTGGRSYEQYF,TGTGCCAGCAGTCAGACAGGGGGCCGGTCCTACGAGCAGTACTTC
TRBJ1-1,TRBD1,TRBV5-6,few,CASSYIGGSAEAFF,TGTGCCAGCAGCTATATAGGGGGCAGCGCTGAAGCTTTCTTT
TRBJ2-3,-,TRBV10-3,-,CAISEPDRAGADTQYF,TGTGCCATCAGTGAGCCCGACCGGGCCGGGGCAGATACGCAGTATTTT
TRBJ2-1,-,TRBV7-9,-,CASSLAEDNEQFF,TGTGCCAGCAGCTTAGCCGAGGACAATGAGCAGTTCTTC